This TCR beta chain originates from a study of cytomegalovirus exposure and HLA in healthy donors. Whole-study results and caveats: The likely explanation for a cluster of highly shared sequence variants was sequencing artifact.

Details on this clone: What it recognizes is unknown.

V was pared by 3 bases and J by 2 bases, with 1 base of the junction left unmatched. The CDR3 consists of 15 residues. The V gene's germline CDR1 is MNHEY and CDR2 SMNVEV (reference sequence). PCR primers comprised 60 Vbeta and 13 Jbeta primers. Data came from immunoSEQ multiplex PCR; TCRdb stores just in-frame clones and leaves some out. The sample lists around 280,000 clones; roughly 90% were seen once. This TCR was recovered from a woman younger than 35 in good health and CMV-seronegative. The V gene is TRBV27, the J gene TRBJ2-1, with 10 bases fitting TRBD1. The sample taken for sequencing was PBMCs. The CDR3 reads CASSFGQGAYNEQFF. The CDR3, as DNA: TGTGCCAGCAGTTTCGGACAGGGGGCCTACAATGAGCAGTTCTTC.